This T cell receptor beta chain was sequenced for a study of CD8+ T cells in alopecia areata. The study team obtained lesional scalp punch biopsies and peripheral blood from alopecia areata patients. The ends were cut back, 3 bases at V and 3 bases at J, with 9 bases in the middle. There are 13 residues in the CDR3. As the sequencing template, cDNA was produced by extracting RNA and reverse transcribing it. Repertoires were generated with immunoSEQ multiplex PCR, while TCRdb's copy carries only in-frame clones and drops some. Altogether around 120,000 clones are present, around 45% being singletons, with the ten largest covering about 11%.

The sequence derives from a human donor with alopecia areata. Sequenced sample: NKG2D-low CD8+ T cells sorted from blood. The rearrangement joins TRBV23-1 to TRBJ2-7; TRBD1 might be the D (6 bases). TRBV23-1 is marked as an open reading frame, function uncertain. In DNA, the CDR3 is TGCGCCAGCAGTCACAGGGGATTCTACGAGCAGTACTTC. This sequence encodes CASSHRGFYEQYF.